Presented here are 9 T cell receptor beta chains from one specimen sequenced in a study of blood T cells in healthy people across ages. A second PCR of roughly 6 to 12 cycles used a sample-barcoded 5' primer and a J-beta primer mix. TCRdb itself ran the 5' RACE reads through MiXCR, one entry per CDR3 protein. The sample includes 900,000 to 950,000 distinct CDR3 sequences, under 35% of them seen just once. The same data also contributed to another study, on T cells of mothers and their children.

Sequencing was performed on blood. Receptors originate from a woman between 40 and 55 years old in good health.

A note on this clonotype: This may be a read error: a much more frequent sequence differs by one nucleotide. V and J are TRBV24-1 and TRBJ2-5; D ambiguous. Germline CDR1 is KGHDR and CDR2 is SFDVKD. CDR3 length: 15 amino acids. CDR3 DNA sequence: TGTGCCACCAGTGATCCGTTGAGGAACCAAGGGACCCAGTACTTC. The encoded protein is CATSDPLRNQGTQYF.

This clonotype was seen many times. CDR3 DNA: TGTGCCAGCAGTGACTCAGGGGGCTACAATGAGCAGTTCTTC. Residues: CASSDSGGYNEQFF. The V call is TRBV6-4, the J call TRBJ2-1; D may be TRBD1 (6 bases). Germline CDR1 and CDR2: MRHNA and SNTAGT. The CDR3 extends over 14 amino acids. With 0 bases removed from V and 3 bases from J, the gap between germline ends came to 6 bases.

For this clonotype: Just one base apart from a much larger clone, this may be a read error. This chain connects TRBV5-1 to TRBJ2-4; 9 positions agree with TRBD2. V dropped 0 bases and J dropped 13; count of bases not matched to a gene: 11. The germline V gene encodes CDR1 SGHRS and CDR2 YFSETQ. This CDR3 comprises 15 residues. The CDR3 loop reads CASSLERGASYGQYF. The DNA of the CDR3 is TGCGCCAGCAGCTTGGAGCGGGGGGCTTCCTACGGGCAGTACTTC.

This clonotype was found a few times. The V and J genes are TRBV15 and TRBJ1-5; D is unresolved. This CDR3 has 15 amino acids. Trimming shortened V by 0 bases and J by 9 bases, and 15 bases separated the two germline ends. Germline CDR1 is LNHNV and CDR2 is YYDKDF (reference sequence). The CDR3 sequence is CATSREVSLLGPQHF. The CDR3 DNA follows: TGTGCCACCAGCAGAGAAGTCAGTCTCCTCGGGCCCCAGCATTTT.

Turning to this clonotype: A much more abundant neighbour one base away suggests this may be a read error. The CDR3: CSTRVQNLETQYF. CDR3 DNA: TGCAGTACCAGAGTGCAGAATTTGGAGACCCAGTACTTC. The V call is TRBV20-1, the J call TRBJ2-5; D gene uncertain. Germline CDR1 and CDR2: DFQATT and SNEGSKA (reference sequence). This CDR3 contains 13 residues. V was cut by 8 bases and J by 5 bases, with 18 bases left in between.

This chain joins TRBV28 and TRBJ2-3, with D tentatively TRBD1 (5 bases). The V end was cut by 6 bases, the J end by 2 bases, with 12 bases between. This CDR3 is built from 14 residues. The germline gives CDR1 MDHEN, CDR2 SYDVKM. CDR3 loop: CASSLDSYTDTQYF. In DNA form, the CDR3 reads TGTGCCAGCAGCTTAGACAGTTACACAGATACGCAGTATTTT.

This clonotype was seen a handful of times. The CDR3 nucleotides read TGCAGTGCTAGTCCGGGGGCTAGCTATGGCTACACCTTC. This sequence encodes CSASPGASYGYTF. This rearrangement joins TRBV20-1 to TRBJ1-2, with TRBD1 as a possible D gene (6 bases). V lost 3 bases to trimming and J lost 4 bases, with 12 bases between them. Germline loops: CDR1 DFQATT, CDR2 SNEGSKA (reference sequence). This CDR3 is 13 amino acids long.

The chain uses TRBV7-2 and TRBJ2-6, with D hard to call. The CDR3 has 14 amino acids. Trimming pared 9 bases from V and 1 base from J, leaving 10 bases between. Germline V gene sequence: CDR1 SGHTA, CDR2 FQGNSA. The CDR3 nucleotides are TGTGCCAGTCTTGGGTTGTCTGGGGCCAACGTCCTGACTTTC. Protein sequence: CASLGLSGANVLTF.

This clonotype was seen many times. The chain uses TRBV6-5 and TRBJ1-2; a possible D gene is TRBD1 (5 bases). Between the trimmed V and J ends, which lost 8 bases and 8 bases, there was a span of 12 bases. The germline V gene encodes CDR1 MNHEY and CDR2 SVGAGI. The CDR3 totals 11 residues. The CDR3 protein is CASVQGEGYTF. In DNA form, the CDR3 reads TGTGCCAGCGTCCAGGGTGAGGGCTACACCTTC.